These T cell receptor beta chains were read from a single sample in a study of T cells after yellow fever vaccination. Via MiXCR, TCRdb re-called the 5' RACE reads, giving one row per CDR3 protein. This sample carries 150,000 to 200,000 distinct CDR3 sequences, approximately 6.2% of them seen once, and the ten largest clones take 2.9%. The input for sequencing was CD4+ T cells sorted from PBMCs, taken on the day of the first yellow fever vaccination. The source is a man aged 18 to 29 who received the YFV17D yellow fever vaccine. The CDR3 runs from the conserved cysteine through the conserved F or W. A D gene is named only where the DNA matches it firmly. Size tells how often a clone was seen (once, few, many) or the class of an expanded clone, and some rows leave it out.

CDR3nt | CDR3aa | j_gene | d_gene | abundance | v_gene
TGCAGCGGGTCATTAGAAACGGGCTATGGCTACACCTTC | CSGSLETGYGYTF | TRBJ1-2 | - | few | TRBV29-1
TGCGCCAGCAGCTTCGGGTCTATCACCGGGGAGCTGTTTTTT | CASSFGSITGELFF | TRBJ2-2 | - | few | TRBV5-1
TGTGCCAGCTCACCACCGGGGACGGGGGCCGAGGGTACGCAGTATTTT | CASSPPGTGAEGTQYF | TRBJ2-3 | - | many | TRBV18
TGTGCCAGCAGTGAACCGCCTGTCAATGAGCAGTTCTTC | CASSEPPVNEQFF | TRBJ2-1 | - | few | TRBV6-1
TGTGCCAGCAGCCCCCGTACTAGCACAGATACGCAGTATTTT | CASSPRTSTDTQYF | TRBJ2-3 | - | few | TRBV11-3
TGCGCCAGCAGCTTCACACGGGGCCAGAACACTGAAGCTTTCTTT | CASSFTRGQNTEAFF | TRBJ1-1 | - | - | TRBV5-1
TGCGCCAGCAGCTTGGTCCCAGGAGACACTGAAGCTTTCTTT | CASSLVPGDTEAFF | TRBJ1-1 | - | many | TRBV5-1
TGCAGTGCTAGGGGGGTGCGGGGGTGGGATGAGCAGTTCTTC | CSARGVRGWDEQFF | TRBJ2-1 | TRBD2 | many | TRBV20-1
TGTGCCACCCGGGGGGGGGCGCGATTCAGAGATACGCAGTATTTT | CATRGGARFRDTQYF | TRBJ2-3 | TRBD2 | - | TRBV27
TGTGCCAGTAGTAAATACCAGGGTTACAATGAGCAGTTCTTC | CASSKYQGYNEQFF | TRBJ2-1 | - | - | TRBV19
TGTGCCAGCAGTACCCAGGGTTTCGGAGAAAAACTGTTTTTT | CASSTQGFGEKLFF | TRBJ1-4 | - | - | TRBV12-3/TRBV12-4
TGTGCCAGCTCACCCCTTGACAGGGGGGTAACAGATACGCAGTATTTT | CASSPLDRGVTDTQYF | TRBJ2-3 | TRBD1 | many | TRBV18
TGTGCCAGCAGTCGCTCGGACTGGGCAGACTACACTGAAGCTTTCTTT | CASSRSDWADYTEAFF | TRBJ1-1 | - | few | TRBV6-5
TGCAGTGCCCTAGGTGCAGGGCGCATGAACACTGAAGCTTTCTTT | CSALGAGRMNTEAFF | TRBJ1-1 | - | - | TRBV20-1
TGTGCCAGCAGCTTTAACAGGCTAACCGGGGAGCTGTTTTTT | CASSFNRLTGELFF | TRBJ2-2 | - | few | TRBV7-2
TGTGCCACCAGAGTAGGACAGGGGGCGACGGGGGAGCTGTTTTTT | CATRVGQGATGELFF | TRBJ2-2 | TRBD1 | many | TRBV24-1
TGTGCCAGCAGCTGGGGATGGGACACTGAAGCTTTCTTT | CASSWGWDTEAFF | TRBJ1-1 | - | - | TRBV7-2
TGCAGTGCTAGTAACAGGGAGCAGTTCTTC | CSASNREQFF | TRBJ2-1 | - | - | TRBV20-1
TGTGCCAGCAGCCGAACAACGACAGGGGAAAAACTGTTTTTT | CASSRTTTGEKLFF | TRBJ1-4 | TRBD1 | - | TRBV7-9
TGTGCCAGCAGCGTAGCCACCGGCCACTCCTACGAGCAGTACTTC | CASSVATGHSYEQYF | TRBJ2-7 | - | many | TRBV9
TGTGCCAGCGTTCTTACGAACACTGAAGCTTTCTTT | CASVLTNTEAFF | TRBJ1-1 | - | - | TRBV6-6